The present T cell receptor (beta chain) was sequenced within a study of cytomegalovirus exposure and HLA in healthy donors. Study findings and constraints: In a later analysis, across HLA loci, associated TCR counts were highest for DRB1, lowest for HLA-C. After further analysis at a later stage, roughly 16,000 TCR beta sequences were associated with HLA alleles at 0.05 false discovery rate. In a later analysis, an Asian-associated ancestry cluster reportedly showed fewer N-insertions than the approximately 660-donor mean.

About this clone: Antigen specificity is unknown.

PCR employed 60 Vbeta and 13 Jbeta primers. Repertoires were generated with immunoSEQ multiplex PCR, while TCRdb's copy carries only in-frame clones and drops some. Here the sample spans some 180,000 clones, around three quarters being singletons. This CDR3 is built from 13 residues. Between the trimmed V and J ends, which lost 6 bases and 10 bases, there was a span of 18 bases. CDR1 is SGHTA and CDR2 is FQGTGA in the germline V gene. The TCR comes from a woman aged 25 to 39 in good health and CMV-seronegative. The gene calls are TRBV7-3 and TRBJ1-1; tentatively, D is TRBD1 (5 bases). Sequencing input: PBMCs. Here the CDR3 DNA reads TGTGCCAGCAGTCGCGAACCGGGGGGACGAGCTTTCTTT. Translated: CASSREPGGRAFF.